One and the same sample provided the 18 T cell receptor beta chains below, sequenced in a study of blood T cell repertoires in COVID-19 (dated by TCRdb to between 2020 and 2021). Library prep was done by the immunoSEQ multiplex PCR assay. This immuneACCESS table, as held by TCRdb, lists in-frame sequences with V and J called but not all clones. Of the missing ones, under half trace to an unresolved V gene in checked studies; the others have no known cause. The sample records fewer than 120,000 clones, 87% of which are singletons. Around 4.9% of the sample is in the top ten clones. The sequenced sample consisted of peripheral blood. All receptors come from a human donor in a cohort sampled during active COVID-19.

The chain employs TRBV3-1 (or the pseudogene TRBV3-2) and TRBJ2-1, with TRBD2 matching over 9 bases. The J segment lost 9 bases and the V segment lost 6 bases, leaving 9 bases of the junction unmatched. The CDR3 totals 14 residues. Germline V CDR1 and CDR2: LGHDT, YNNKEL (reference sequence). DNA of the CDR3: TGTGCCAGCAGAATTAGCGGGAGTAGAGGTGAGCAGTTCTTC. Translation: CASRISGSRGEQFF.

The V gene is TRBV24-1, the J gene TRBJ1-3; 7 bases are a match to TRBD1. J gave up 4 bases and V 11 bases, and 13 bases lay outside the gene matches. Germline V CDR1 and CDR2: KGHDR, SFDVKD. CDR3 length: 15 amino acids. CDR3 DNA: TGTGCCAGTCCCGGAGGGGGCGTTCGGGGAAACACCATATATTTT. Its protein is CASPGGGVRGNTIYF.

V and J are TRBV10-2 and TRBJ2-5; 16 nucleotides agree with TRBD2. The CDR3 extends over 18 amino acids. The ends lost 6 bases at V and 4 bases at J; junction bases unmatched: 11. Germline CDR1 and CDR2: WSHSY and SAAADI. The CDR3 region has the DNA TGCGCCAGCAGAACCCCGGGACTAGCGGGAGGGAGCGGAGAGACCCAGTACTTC. It specifies CASRTPGLAGGSGETQYF.

This clone occurred a few times. The gene calls are TRBV27 and TRBJ2-7; 12 bases are a match to TRBD2. The CDR3 has 16 amino acids. The germline gives CDR1 MNHEY, CDR2 SMNVEV (reference sequence). V dropped 5 bases and J dropped 4; count of bases not matched to a gene: 9. In DNA, the CDR3 is TGTGCCAGCAGTCTTACGGGACTAGCGGGCGAGTACGAGCAGTACTTC. Translated: CASSLTGLAGEYEQYF.

This clone was seen only once. The V call is TRBV4-3, the J call TRBJ2-1; TRBD2 might be the D (6 bases). The V and J ends lost 0 bases and 7 bases respectively, with 16 bases between them. The length of the CDR3 is 16 residues. CDR1 and CDR2 from the germline V gene are LGHNA and YSLEER. The CDR3 here is CASSQEGGIFGNEQFF. The CDR3 nucleotides read TGCGCCAGCAGCCAAGAAGGAGGGATTTTCGGTAATGAGCAGTTCTTC.

The chain is built from TRBV10-2 and TRBJ1-3, with 7 bases that match TRBD1. CDR1 is WSHSY, CDR2 SAAADI, per germline. The ends lost 3 bases at V and 4 bases at J; junction bases unmatched: 6. This CDR3 spans 15 amino acids. The CDR3 loop is CASSERDSGGNTIYF. The CDR3 nucleotides read TGCGCCAGCAGTGAAAGGGACAGTGGGGGAAACACCATATATTTT.

The gene calls are TRBV4-1 and TRBJ2-1; possible D gene TRBD2, 6 bases. The CDR3 runs 16 residues. Looked up from germline, CDR1 is MGHRA and CDR2 is YSYEKL. V was pared by 2 bases and J by 0 bases, with 11 bases between. Here the CDR3 reads CASSQNPGSSYNEQFF. As DNA, the CDR3 is TGCGCCAGCAGCCAAAACCCCGGGAGCTCCTACAATGAGCAGTTCTTC.

The rearrangement joins TRBV18 to TRBJ2-3; 9 positions agree with TRBD2. CDR1 is KGHSH and CDR2 is LQKENI in the germline V gene. Trimming took 1 base from V and 2 from J; bases not matched to a gene: 1. This CDR3 is 15 amino acids long. CDR3 residues: CASSPLAGATDTQYF. For the CDR3, the DNA is TGTGCCAGCTCACCACTAGCGGGAGCCACAGATACGCAGTATTTT.

The chain couples TRBV7-3 to TRBJ1-6; D is uncertain. Germline loops: CDR1 SGHTA, CDR2 FQGTGA. Trimming shortened V by 2 bases and J by 3 bases, and 8 bases separated the two germline ends. This CDR3 region has 15 residues. In nucleotides, the CDR3 is TGTGCCAGCAGCTTAGGTGGCAGCTATAATTCACCCCTCCACTTT. Translation: CASSLGGSYNSPLHF.

V is TRBV6-4 and J is TRBJ1-5; the D is unclear. Germline CDR1 MRHNA, CDR2 SNTAGT. The CDR3 has 13 residues. V was trimmed by 4 bases and J by 0 bases, leaving 4 bases between them. The CDR3 loop is CASSVYSNQPQHF. Here the CDR3 DNA reads TGTGCCAGCAGTGTCTATAGCAATCAGCCCCAGCATTTT.

V gene TRBV18 combines with J gene TRBJ1-1, with D possibly matching TRBD1 (5 bases). In germline, CDR1 is KGHSH, CDR2 LQKENI. Deletions cut 2 bases from V and 0 bases from J, with 13 bases between. CDR3 length: 16 residues. The CDR3: CASSPIIGGMNTEAFF. DNA for the CDR3: TGTGCCAGCTCACCAATTATCGGGGGAATGAACACTGAAGCTTTCTTT.

This chain links TRBV19 with TRBJ2-1; 11 bases are shared with TRBD2. The CDR3 extends over 15 amino acids. In germline, CDR1 is LNHDA, CDR2 SQIVND (reference sequence). V shed 7 bases, J shed 5 bases, and the junction held 7 bases outside the gene matches. This CDR3 is CASTRGLAGDNEQFF. The CDR3 bases are TGTGCCAGTACCAGAGGACTAGCGGGTGACAATGAGCAGTTCTTC.

The chain's CDR3 is CASSLGQANTGELFF. DNA for the CDR3: TGTGCCAGCAGCTTAGGGCAGGCGAACACCGGGGAGCTGTTTTTT. The chain uses TRBV7-2 and TRBJ2-2; D is ambiguous. The CDR3 totals 15 residues. Germline CDR1 reads SGHTA; CDR2 reads FQGNSA. Trimming shortened V by 1 base and J by 0 bases, and 6 bases separated the two germline ends.

V usage is TRBV11-1 and J usage is TRBJ2-1; D uncertain. This CDR3 is built from 16 residues. Germline loops: CDR1 SGHAT, CDR2 FQDESV (reference sequence). The ends were cut back, 0 bases at V and 4 bases at J, with 13 bases in the middle. As DNA, the CDR3 is TGTGCCAGCAGCTTAGCGGAGAAGATGAGGTACAATGAGCAGTTCTTC. Translated: CASSLAEKMRYNEQFF.

The V and J genes are TRBV3-1 (or the pseudogene TRBV3-2) and TRBJ1-2; 11 positions agree with TRBD1. The germline V gene has CDR1 LGHDT and CDR2 YNNKEL (reference sequence). This CDR3 is built from 14 residues. J lost 7 bases, V lost 3 bases, and 4 bases had no gene match. The CDR3 loop reads CASSQRGQGVGYTF. In nucleotides, the CDR3 is TGTGCCAGCAGCCAGAGGGGACAGGGGGTTGGCTACACCTTC.

The chain employs TRBV7-2 and TRBJ2-2; maybe TRBD2 (6 bases). V shed 5 bases and J shed 4 bases, with 8 bases lying between them. The CDR3 covers 13 residues. Looked up from germline, CDR1 is SGHTA and CDR2 is FQGNSA. The CDR3, as DNA: TGTGCCAGCAGCGATAGCGGCACCGGGGAGCTGTTTTTT. Encoded protein: CASSDSGTGELFF.

The chain joins TRBV18 to TRBJ2-2; 8 bases are a match to TRBD2. Germline CDR1 and CDR2: KGHSH and LQKENI. CDR3 length equals 17 residues. The junction had 11 bases not matched to a gene; V was cut back by 6 bases and J by 2 bases. For the CDR3, the DNA is TGTGCCAGCTCCACCCCAGCGGGGGCCGTTAACACCGGGGAGCTGTTTTTT. Amino acid sequence: CASSTPAGAVNTGELFF.

This clone was seen once. V gene TRBV28 combines with J gene TRBJ2-1; D unresolved. The CDR3 contains 14 residues. Germline CDR1 MDHEN, CDR2 SYDVKM. V lost 5 bases and J lost 3, with 11 bases in between. Written as DNA, the CDR3 is TGTGCCAGCAGTCAAGTCTACGACTACAATGAGCAGTTCTTC. Its protein product is CASSQVYDYNEQFF.